This T cell receptor (beta chain) was captured by sequencing in a study of T cells in Graves' hyperthyroidism and ophthalmopathy. Ophthalmopathy patients all had a Clinical Activity Score of at least 3, a NOSPECS grade of at least 4 and disease under 3 months old. Amplified TCR beta CDR3 regions derived from RNA transcripts. A set of HTBI primers served as the primers for a first-round RT-PCR of the TCR CDR3. Using its own MiXCR run on the multiplex PCR reads, TCRdb lists one record per CDR3 protein. The sample lists around 540,000 distinct CDR3 sequences, about 16% occurring once. This CDR3 comprises 15 residues. V was trimmed by 4 bases and J by 4 bases, leaving 15 bases between them. Germline CDR1 SGDLS, CDR2 YYNGEE.

The sequence was collected from a woman aged 25-40 years with Graves' ophthalmopathy. This chain connects TRBV9 to TRBJ2-1, with D possibly being TRBD1 (8 bases). The sequencing input was blood. CDR3 region: CASSKSGTGYNEQFF. The DNA of the CDR3 is TGTGCCAGCAGCAAGAGCGGGACAGGTTACAATGAGCAGTTCTTC.